Sequencing of this T cell receptor beta chain was carried out in a study of blood T cells in healthy people across ages (dated by TCRdb to between 2014 and 2016). Broadly, across the study: In model experiments, template switching captured about one uniquely barcoded TCR beta cDNA molecule for every two T cells. The study analyzed two additional independent replicas of 1 million unique cDNA reads from the same blood draw for two donors, one aged 18 to 29 and one aged 80 or older. The donors were divided into four age groups: young (average approximately 17 years), middle-aged (almost 40), aged (approximately 62) and long-lived (82). Using deep sequencing normalized with unique cDNA molecular identifiers, the study measured how TCR beta repertoire diversity changes with age.

Donors were 30 to 45 systemically healthy Caucasian individuals from Russia aged roughly 6 to 90 years. Each donor gave around 9.5 milliliters of peripheral blood, collected into EDTA-treated Vacutainer tubes. Ficoll-Paque density-gradient centrifugation was used to isolate PBMCs, with at least 6.5 million obtained per sample. Total RNA, at least 6 micrograms per sample, was extracted from PBMCs with Trizol reagent. The percentages of naive CD45RAhigh/CD27high T cells were determined by flow cytometry on a PBMC aliquot from every donor. Library preparation used 5' RACE. TCRdb shows the sequencer as Illumina HiSeq 2500. The second PCR ran for roughly 6 to 11 cycles and used a J-beta primer mix along with a sample-barcoded 5' primer. A unique molecular identifier was introduced onto each TCR beta cDNA molecule by a template-switch 5' adaptor carrying 12 random nucleotides. At least 2.5 million CDR3-containing paired-end reads were obtained from each sample. The Mint cDNA synthesis kit, primed by a TRBC-specific oligonucleotide, was used to synthesize first-strand cDNA from all RNA. After uracil-DNA glycosylase treatment, a first 18-cycle PCR used universal primers M1SS and BC2_uni_R on all cDNA. In the authors' own workflow: For normalization, 1 million high-quality reads were randomly selected from each sample, with every read carrying a distinct molecular identifier. Instead of being binned into consensus sequences, reads that shared molecular identifiers were thrown out. MiTCR, run with a Q25 quality threshold and the strictest error-elimination algorithm, handled CDR3 identification, clonotype clustering and error correction. A nonparametric unseen species model with Euler transformation was used to estimate lower-bound total TCR beta diversity. TCRdb reprocessing: public reads trimmed at Q25 with fastp, clones called with MiXCR, in-frame beta chains kept. Each record represents a unique CDR3 protein, reported with the most common genes and DNA among its rows. In this record, the V and J calls reflect TCRdb's handling and not the investigators' own analysis. This sample is represented by hundreds of thousands of distinct CDR3 sequences; less than 25% of them were singletons. Clones ranked in the top ten supply around 10% of the sample.

The junction carries 8 bases between V and J, which are trimmed by 0 bases and 3 bases respectively. The germline V gene (reference sequence) sets CDR1 to SGHNT and CDR2 to YYREEE. Reading from cysteine to phenylalanine, the CDR3 counts 14 amino acids. Solely the CDR3 DNA is kept, with 42 bases framed from the first base. With respect to this clonotype: The antigen it recognizes is unknown. It has no much larger one-base neighbor in the sample; base qualities were not kept.

Results the study describes overall, beyond this receptor: Estimates of total diversity from one million sequenced T cells were regarded as lower bounds and underestimates. As age increased, observed TCR beta diversity per million T cells dropped in a roughly linear way, and a significant reduction was already evident by age 40. Bulk unsorted PBMC profiling prevented conclusive comparison of naive and antigen-experienced compartments. Compared with the aged group, more naive CD4+ T cells, fewer expanded clones and increased TCR diversity were shown by the long-lived group, suggesting age selection. Because the CMV infection status of the donors was unknown, age-related changes in expanded clonotypes may potentially have been confounded. There was a strong correlation between observed TCR beta diversity and the percentage of naive T cells measured by flow cytometry.

The same data also went into a second study, on T cells of mothers and their children. Reported in the second study: The donors were nine systemically healthy Caucasian individuals, made up of three mothers and their six children. cDNA synthesis consumed the entire amount of extracted RNA, loaded at around 1.5 ug RNA in each 15 ul reaction. In the second PCR, the M1S primer introduced both the sample barcodes and 2-4 random nucleotides. Over 9.5 million TCR beta CDR3 reads were obtained for each mother, and 2.5 million to 3 million reads were obtained for each child. Thymic selection similarly shapes TCR recombination output in related and unrelated pairs, with minor effect from inherited differences. Normalized repertoire overlap in related mother-child pairs was always slightly higher than in unrelated mother-child pairs, but the difference was never significant. Persistent microchimeric T cell clones were not detected, at a sensitivity of approximately 100 clones per million clonotypes. Deep NGS was used in the study to compare the TCR beta repertoires of mothers and children and to look for features that separate related mother-child pairs from unrelated individuals. The mean age was about 37 +/- 4 years for the mothers and 11 +/- 4 years for the children. Libraries were sequenced on Illumina HiSeq 2000 with 100+100 nt paired-end reads after adapter ligation with NEBNext reagents. To prevent cross-contamination, the mother and child libraries were prepared a month apart and were sequenced in separate runs. Between roughly 450,000 and 2,200,000 distinct TCR beta clonotypes were identified per donor. Naive TCR beta clonotypes were estimated from low-frequency clonotypes matched to each donor's FACS-determined naive share, without sorting.

The chain couples TRBV5-4 to TRBJ2-3; no D gene is confidently identified. Sequenced material: blood. This TCR was sampled from a boy between 10 and 17 years old in good health. The CDR3 protein is CASSLVLGTDTQYF. The nucleotide sequence reads TGTGCCAGCAGCTTGGTCCTCGGGACAGATACGCAGTATTTT.